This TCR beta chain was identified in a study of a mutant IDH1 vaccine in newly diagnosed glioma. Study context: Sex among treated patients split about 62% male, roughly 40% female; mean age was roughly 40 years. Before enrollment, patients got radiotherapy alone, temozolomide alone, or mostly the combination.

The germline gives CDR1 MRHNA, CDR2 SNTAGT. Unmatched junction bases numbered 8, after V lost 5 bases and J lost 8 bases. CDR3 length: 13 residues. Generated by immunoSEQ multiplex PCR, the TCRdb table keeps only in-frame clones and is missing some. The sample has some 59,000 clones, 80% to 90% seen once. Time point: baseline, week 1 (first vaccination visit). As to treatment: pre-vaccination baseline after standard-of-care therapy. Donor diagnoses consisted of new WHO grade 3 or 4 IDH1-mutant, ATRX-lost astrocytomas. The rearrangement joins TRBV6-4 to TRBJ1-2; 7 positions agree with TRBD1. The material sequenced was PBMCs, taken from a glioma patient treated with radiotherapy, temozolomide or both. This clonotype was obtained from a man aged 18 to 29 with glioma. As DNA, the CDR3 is TGTGCCAGCAGTCCCGAGGGACAGCGCGGCTACACCTTC. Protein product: CASSPEGQRGYTF.